The 21 T cell receptor beta chains presented below share a single source sample, sequenced in a study of radiation and T cells in renal cell carcinoma. The repertoire was sequenced with immunoSEQ multiplex PCR; TCRdb's copy has only in-frame clones and lacks some. The sample lists roughly 100,000 clones; 65% to 90% were seen once. Time point described: blood 4 weeks post-SBRT, at nephrectomy. Sample treatment: 15 Gy SBRT to primary tumor, nephrectomy 4 weeks later. Material: blood, obtained from a patient whose treatment included radiotherapy and nephrectomy. All receptors derive from a man between 60 and 70 years old with renal cell carcinoma.

The rearrangement links TRBV18 to TRBJ2-4; 8 nucleotides line up with TRBD1. The CDR3 has 16 amino acids. The germline gives CDR1 KGHSH, CDR2 LQKENI. The trim removed 4 bases at V and 2 bases at J, leaving 7 bases unmatched. CDR3 loop: CASSLDRGRTKNIQYF. The DNA of the CDR3 is TGTGCCAGCTCACTTGACAGGGGCAGAACCAAAAACATTCAGTACTTC.

The chain uses TRBV14 and TRBJ2-3; 7 bases fit TRBD1. Germline-derived CDR1 and CDR2 are SGHDN and FVKESK. The CDR3 extends over 15 amino acids. V was clipped by 4 bases and J by 1 base; unmatched bases: 5. The CDR3 nucleotides are TGTGCCAGCAGCCTAATCGGGACAGGCACAGATACGCAGTATTTT. It translates to CASSLIGTGTDTQYF.

About this clone: One end of the junction does not line up with germline, which may come from a read error. In DNA, the CDR3 is TGTGCCAGCAGCAAAGAAGGGCGTAGAAGGGAAACTAATGAAAAACTGTTTTTT. This encodes CASSKEGRRRETNEKLFF. This chain joins TRBV4-2 and TRBJ1-4; D gene unclear. CDR1 and CDR2 from the germline V gene are LGHNA and YNFKEQ. This CDR3 spans 18 amino acids.

The J gene is TRBJ2-7, the V gene TRBV9; D is unresolved. V was pared by 2 bases and J by 5 bases, with 11 bases between. Looked up from germline, CDR1 is SGDLS and CDR2 is YYNGEE. The CDR3 sequence is 13 residues long. The CDR3 here is CASSVGPADEQYF. CDR3 coding DNA: TGTGCCAGCAGCGTTGGACCCGCAGACGAGCAGTACTTC.

This sequence joins TRBV6-1 and TRBJ2-3; 11 bases map to TRBD2. V shed 5 bases, J shed 4 bases, and the junction held 2 bases outside the gene matches. This CDR3 has 14 residues. The germline V gene has CDR1 MNHNS and CDR2 SASEGT. The CDR3 loop reads CASSILAGADTQYF. The CDR3 DNA follows: TGTGCCAGCAGTATACTAGCGGGAGCAGATACGCAGTATTTT.

The rearrangement uses TRBV19 and TRBJ2-6; possibly TRBD2 for D (5 bases). The CDR3 is 14 amino acids. CDR1 and CDR2 (germline): LNHDA, SQIVND (reference sequence). V was clipped by 7 bases and J by 0 bases, with 7 bases between them. The CDR3 DNA sequence: TGTGCCAGTACGGGGTACTCTGGGGCCAACGTCCTGACTTTC. This translates into CASTGYSGANVLTF.

The chain employs TRBV6-1 and TRBJ2-7; 13 bases agree with TRBD2. This CDR3 comprises 17 residues. The germline gives CDR1 MNHNS, CDR2 SASEGT. Unmatched junction bases numbered 8, after V lost 4 bases and J lost 2 bases. This CDR3 is CASSGRLAGGPPYEQYF. The CDR3 bases are TGTGCCAGCAGTGGAAGACTAGCGGGAGGACCCCCCTACGAGCAGTACTTC.

V is TRBV28 and J is TRBJ1-3, with D possibly TRBD1 on 5 matching bases. This CDR3 contains 13 residues. Trimming took 10 bases from V and 0 from J, leaving 10 bases between them. Looked up from germline, CDR1 is MDHEN and CDR2 is SYDVKM. The CDR3 region is CATEDTSGNTIYF. The CDR3 DNA sequence: TGTGCCACCGAGGACACCTCTGGAAACACCATATATTTT.

The chain combines TRBV9 with TRBJ2-1, with TRBD2 matching over 9 bases. Looked up from germline, CDR1 is SGDLS and CDR2 is YYNGEE. V shed 0 bases and J 6 bases; nucleotides not matched to a gene: 7. The CDR3 has 16 amino acids. CDR3 nucleotide sequence: TGTGCCAGCAGCGTAGGGGCTAGCGGGGCCCTCAATGAGCAGTTCTTC. This translates into CASSVGASGALNEQFF.

Here the CDR3 DNA reads TGTGCCAGCAGCTTAAACGACAGAAACGAGCAGTACTTC. This gives the protein CASSLNDRNEQYF. The chain employs TRBV7-9 and TRBJ2-7, with D tentatively TRBD1 (5 bases). The CDR3 is 13 residues long. Germline assignment: CDR1 SEHNR and CDR2 FQNEAQ (reference sequence). V was pared by 2 bases and J by 5 bases, with 10 bases between.

The J gene is TRBJ2-1, the V gene TRBV28; TRBD1 aligns across 10 bases. CDR3 length: 15 amino acids. CDR1 and CDR2 (germline): MDHEN, SYDVKM. The V segment lost 4 bases and the J segment 4 bases; nucleotides outside the gene matches: 4. The CDR3: CASSYGGQGYNEQFF. The CDR3 bases are TGTGCCAGCAGTTATGGGGGACAGGGGTACAATGAGCAGTTCTTC.

V is TRBV5-1 and J is TRBJ2-3; 12 positions match TRBD2. Germline assignment: CDR1 SGHRS and CDR2 YFSETQ. This CDR3 is 17 amino acids long. Trimming at V came to 0 bases and at J to 0 bases, leaving 2 bases not matched to a gene. DNA of the CDR3: TGCGCCAGCAGCTTGGGACTAGCGGGAGCGAGCACAGATACGCAGTATTTT. Its translation is CASSLGLAGASTDTQYF.

The chain joins TRBV19 to TRBJ2-7; no reliable D call. Germline values: CDR1 LNHDA, CDR2 SQIVND (reference sequence). The V end was cut by 8 bases, the J end by 0 bases, with 5 bases between. The CDR3 is 11 amino acids. CDR3 sequence (DNA): TGTGCCAGTTCCCACTCCTACGAGCAGTACTTC. Its translation: CASSHSYEQYF. Supplemented by reference TRBV19 and TRBJ2-7, the full variable domain reads DGGITQSPKYLFRKEGQNVTLSCEQNLNHDAMYWYRQDPGQGLRLIYYSQIVNDFQKGDIAEGYSVSREKKESFPLTVTSAQKNPTAFYLCASSHSYEQYFGPGTRLTVT.

This clone was recorded once. The chain couples TRBV14 to TRBJ2-3; maybe TRBD1 (6 bases). The CDR3 has 14 amino acids. From germline, CDR1 is SGHDN and CDR2 FVKESK. The V and J ends lost 4 bases and 2 bases respectively, with 10 bases between them. This CDR3 reads CASSRQGFTDTQYF. In nucleotides, the CDR3 is TGTGCCAGCAGCCGTCAGGGGTTCACAGATACGCAGTATTTT.

V and J are TRBV7-2 and TRBJ2-1, with no clear D. The germline V gene encodes CDR1 SGHTA and CDR2 FQGNSA. The V and J ends lost 2 bases and 8 bases respectively, with 10 bases between them. There are 13 residues in the CDR3. The DNA of the CDR3 is TGTGCCAGCAGCTTAAGAAGGAGCGATGAGCAGTTCTTC. It codes for CASSLRRSDEQFF.

This chain joins TRBV27 and TRBJ1-1; D is perhaps TRBD1 (6 bases). Germline V gives CDR1 MNHEY, CDR2 SMNVEV (reference sequence). There are 18 residues in the CDR3. Trimming cost V 3 bases and J 1 base, with 21 bases left between them. Here the CDR3 reads CASSFYPGGLPSNTEAFF. The DNA of the CDR3 is TGTGCCAGCAGTTTTTACCCTGGGGGCCTCCCGTCGAACACTGAAGCTTTCTTT.

This clone has more than one count but fewer than ten. The J gene is TRBJ1-2, the V gene TRBV28, with D possibly TRBD1 on 6 matching bases. The CDR3 is 13 residues long. Trimming took 2 bases from V and 2 from J, leaving 6 bases between them. Germline values: CDR1 MDHEN, CDR2 SYDVKM. The CDR3 nucleotides read TGTGCCAGCAGTTTAGGGACAAACTATGGCTACACCTTC. Its translation: CASSLGTNYGYTF.

The J gene is TRBJ2-5, the V gene TRBV1; the table names TRBD2, a call not compared with the DNA. TRBV1 is labeled a pseudogene. This CDR3 spans 19 amino acids. The CDR3 region is CTSSQGSGTSGSSKETQYF. CDR3 DNA sequence: TGCACCAGCAGCCAAGGGTCGGGGACTAGCGGGAGTTCCAAAGAGACCCAGTACTTC.

The J gene is TRBJ2-1, the V gene TRBV10-3, with D perhaps matching TRBD2 (6 bases). CDR1 and CDR2 (germline): ENHRY, SYGVKD. Trimming took off 0 bases at V and 13 bases at J, with 13 bases between the two ends. This CDR3 spans 13 amino acids. CDR3 in amino acids: CAISESRDGTQFF. CDR3 nucleotides: TGTGCCATCAGTGAGTCAAGGGACGGGACTCAGTTCTTC.

J is TRBJ2-4 and V is TRBV15; 13 nucleotides match TRBD2. Germline V gives CDR1 LNHNV, CDR2 YYDKDF (reference sequence). Trimming removed 5 bases from V and 8 bases from J; junction bases left unmatched: 9. The CDR3 has 16 amino acids. CDR3: CATSPRTSGRGDIQYF. The DNA for the CDR3 is TGTGCCACCAGCCCAAGGACTAGCGGGAGAGGTGACATTCAGTACTTC.

The chain recombines TRBV28 with TRBJ2-1, with D possibly TRBD2 on 5 matching bases. The ends were cut back, 3 bases at V and 2 bases at J, with 14 bases in the middle. Germline V gives CDR1 MDHEN, CDR2 SYDVKM. CDR3 length: 16 residues. DNA of the CDR3: TGTGCCAGCAGTTTTAAGCGGCTCAACCCCTACAATGAGCAGTTCTTC. Translation: CASSFKRLNPYNEQFF.